This T cell receptor beta chain came from a study of blood T cell repertoires in COVID-19. At the level of the study: Both acute and convalescent COVID-19 samples were obtained from the United States, Italy and Spain. T cells, B-cell-depleted T cells, or PBMCs provided the cDNA or gDNA that served as material.

Authors' methods: Amplification from reference gene primers served as the basis for estimated nucleated cell counts. Some clones are missing from TCRdb's copy, which holds only in-frame ones; the method was immunoSEQ multiplex PCR. V and J calls and clone size are as listed in that table; D and trimming were resolved from the DNA. The profile shows some 100,000 clones, around nine tenths of them singletons. Looked up from germline, CDR1 is MNHEY and CDR2 is SMNVEV (reference sequence). This CDR3 spans 13 amino acids. The V gene lost 2 bases and the J gene lost 2 bases, with 6 bases spanning the gap. This clonotype originated in a man between 65 and 80 years old with acute or convalescent COVID-19. Sequencing used peripheral blood. V usage is TRBV27 and J usage is TRBJ1-2; weak D call: TRBD1 (5 bases). CDR3 residues: CASSLRGNYGYTF. Here the CDR3 DNA reads TGTGCCAGCAGTTTAAGGGGAAACTATGGCTACACCTTC.